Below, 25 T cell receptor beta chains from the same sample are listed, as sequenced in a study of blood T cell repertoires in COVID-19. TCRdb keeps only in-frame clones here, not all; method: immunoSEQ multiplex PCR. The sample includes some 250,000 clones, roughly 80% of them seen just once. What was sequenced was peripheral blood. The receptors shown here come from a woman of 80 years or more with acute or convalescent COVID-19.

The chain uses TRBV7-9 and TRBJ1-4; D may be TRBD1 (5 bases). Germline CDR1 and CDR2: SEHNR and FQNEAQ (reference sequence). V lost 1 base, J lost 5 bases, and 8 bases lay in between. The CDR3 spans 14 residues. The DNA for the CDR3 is TGTGCCAGCAGCTTAGAGGGGTCCAATGAAAAACTGTTTTTT. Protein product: CASSLEGSNEKLFF.

DNA of the CDR3: TGTGCCAGCAGTGAAGTTCGGGGATCCGGAAACACCATATATTTT. Encoded protein: CASSEVRGSGNTIYF. V and J are TRBV2 and TRBJ1-3; D gene ambiguous. V was trimmed by 1 base and J by 4 bases, leaving 11 bases between them. Per the germline V gene, CDR1 is SNHLY and CDR2 is FYNNEI. The CDR3 runs 15 residues.

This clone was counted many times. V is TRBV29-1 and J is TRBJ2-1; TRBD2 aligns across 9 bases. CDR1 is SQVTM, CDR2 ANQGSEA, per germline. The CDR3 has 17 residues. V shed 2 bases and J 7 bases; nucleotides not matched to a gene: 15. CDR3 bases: TGCAGCGTTGAAATTGGCGGGAGGGCCGGGTGGAGGAATGAGCAGTTCTTC. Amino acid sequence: CSVEIGGRAGWRNEQFF.

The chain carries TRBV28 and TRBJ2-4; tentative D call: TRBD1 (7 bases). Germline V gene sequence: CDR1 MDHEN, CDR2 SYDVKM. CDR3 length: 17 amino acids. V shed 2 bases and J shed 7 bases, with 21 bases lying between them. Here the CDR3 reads CASSLPGGSVTGNIQYF. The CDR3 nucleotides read TGTGCCAGCAGTTTACCAGGGGGGTCGGTCACTGGGAACATTCAGTACTTC. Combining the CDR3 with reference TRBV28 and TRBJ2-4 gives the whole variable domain DVKVTQSSRYLVKRTGEKVFLECVQDMDHENMFWYRQDPGLGLRLIYFSYDVKMKEKGDIPEGYSVSREKKERFSLILESASTNQTSMYLCASSLPGGSVTGNIQYFGAGTRLSVL.

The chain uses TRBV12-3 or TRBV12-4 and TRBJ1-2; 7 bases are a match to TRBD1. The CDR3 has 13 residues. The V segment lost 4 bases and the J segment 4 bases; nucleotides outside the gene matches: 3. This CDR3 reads CASSSQGSYGYTF. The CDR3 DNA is TGTGCCAGCAGTTCACAGGGGTCCTATGGCTACACCTTC.

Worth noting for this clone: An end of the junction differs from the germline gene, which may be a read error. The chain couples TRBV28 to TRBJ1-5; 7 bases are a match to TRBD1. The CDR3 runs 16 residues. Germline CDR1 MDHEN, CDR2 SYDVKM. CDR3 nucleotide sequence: TGTGCCAGCAACTTATCCGGGACAGCCAGCAGTCAGCCCCAGCATTTT. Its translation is CASNLSGTASSQPQHF.

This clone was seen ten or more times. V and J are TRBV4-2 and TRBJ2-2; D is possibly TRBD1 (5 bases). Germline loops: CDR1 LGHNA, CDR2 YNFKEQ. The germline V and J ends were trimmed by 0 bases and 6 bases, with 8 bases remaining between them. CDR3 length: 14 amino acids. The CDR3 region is CASSQESGSGELFF. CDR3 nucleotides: TGTGCCAGCAGCCAAGAATCAGGGTCCGGGGAGCTGTTTTTT.

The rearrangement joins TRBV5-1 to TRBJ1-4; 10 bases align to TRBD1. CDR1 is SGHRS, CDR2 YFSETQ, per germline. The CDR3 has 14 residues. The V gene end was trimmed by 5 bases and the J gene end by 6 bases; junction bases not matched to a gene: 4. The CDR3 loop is CASSFGTGDEKLFF. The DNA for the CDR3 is TGCGCCAGCAGTTTCGGGACAGGGGATGAAAAACTGTTTTTT.

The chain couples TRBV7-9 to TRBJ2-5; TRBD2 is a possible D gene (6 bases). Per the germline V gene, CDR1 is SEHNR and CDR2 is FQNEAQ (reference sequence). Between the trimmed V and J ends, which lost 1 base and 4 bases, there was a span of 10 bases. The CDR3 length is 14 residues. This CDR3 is CASSLGGGIETQYF. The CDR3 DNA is TGTGCCAGCAGCTTAGGAGGAGGGATAGAGACCCAGTACTTC.

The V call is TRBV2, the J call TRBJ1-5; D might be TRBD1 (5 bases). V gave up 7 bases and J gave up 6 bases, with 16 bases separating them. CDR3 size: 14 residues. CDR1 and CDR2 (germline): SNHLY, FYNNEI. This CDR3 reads CASMAQQGSQPQHF. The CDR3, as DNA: TGTGCCAGCATGGCCCAGCAGGGTTCTCAGCCCCAGCATTTT.

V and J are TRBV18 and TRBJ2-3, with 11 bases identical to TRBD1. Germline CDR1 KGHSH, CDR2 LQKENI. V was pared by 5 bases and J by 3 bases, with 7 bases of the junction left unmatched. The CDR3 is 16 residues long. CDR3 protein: CASSSGTGGRTDTQYF. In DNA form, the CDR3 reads TGTGCCAGCTCATCCGGGACAGGGGGTAGAACAGATACGCAGTATTTT.

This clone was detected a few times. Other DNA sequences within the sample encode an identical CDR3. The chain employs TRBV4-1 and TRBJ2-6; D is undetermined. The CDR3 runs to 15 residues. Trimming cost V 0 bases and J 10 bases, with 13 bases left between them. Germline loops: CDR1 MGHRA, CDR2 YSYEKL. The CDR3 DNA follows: TGCGCCAGCAGCCAAGATGGAAGTTGGCGGAACGTCCTGACTTTC. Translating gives CASSQDGSWRNVLTF.

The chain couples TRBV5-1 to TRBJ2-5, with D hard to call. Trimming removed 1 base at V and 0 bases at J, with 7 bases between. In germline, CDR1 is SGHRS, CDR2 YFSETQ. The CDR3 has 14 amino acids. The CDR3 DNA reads TGCGCCAGCAGCTTGAACAGCTACCAAGAGACCCAGTACTTC. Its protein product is CASSLNSYQETQYF.

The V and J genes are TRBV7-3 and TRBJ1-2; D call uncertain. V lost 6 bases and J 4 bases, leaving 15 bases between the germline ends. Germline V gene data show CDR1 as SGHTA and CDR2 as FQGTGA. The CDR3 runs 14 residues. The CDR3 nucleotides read TGTGCCAGCAGTCAATTGGGCAGGCTCTATGGCTACACCTTC. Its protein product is CASSQLGRLYGYTF.

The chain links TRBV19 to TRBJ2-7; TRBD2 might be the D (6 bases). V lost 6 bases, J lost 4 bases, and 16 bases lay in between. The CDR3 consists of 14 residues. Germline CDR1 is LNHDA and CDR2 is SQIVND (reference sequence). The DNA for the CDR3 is TGTGCCAGTAGGGGGATAGGGGAGGTATACGAGCAGTACTTC. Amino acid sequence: CASRGIGEVYEQYF.

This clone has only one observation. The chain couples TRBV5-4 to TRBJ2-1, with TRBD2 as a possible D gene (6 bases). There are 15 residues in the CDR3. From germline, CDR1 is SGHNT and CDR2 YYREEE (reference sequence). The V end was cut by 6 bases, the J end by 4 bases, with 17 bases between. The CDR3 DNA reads TGTGCCAGCACGACCCCGGGAGCCAATTACAATGAGCAGTTCTTC. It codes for CASTTPGANYNEQFF.

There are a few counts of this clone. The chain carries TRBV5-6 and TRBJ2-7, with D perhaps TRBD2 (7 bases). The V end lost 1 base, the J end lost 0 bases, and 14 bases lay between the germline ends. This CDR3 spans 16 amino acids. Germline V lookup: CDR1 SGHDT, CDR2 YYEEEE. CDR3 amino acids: CASSLFRGDYSYEQYF. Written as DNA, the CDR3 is TGTGCCAGCAGCTTGTTTAGGGGGGACTACTCCTACGAGCAGTACTTC. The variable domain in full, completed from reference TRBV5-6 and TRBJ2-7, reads DAGVTQSPTHLIKTRGQQVTLRCSPKSGHDTVSWYQQALGQGPQFIFQYYEEEERQRGNFPDRFSGHQFPNYSSELNVNALLLGDSALYLCASSLFRGDYSYEQYFGPGTRLTVT.

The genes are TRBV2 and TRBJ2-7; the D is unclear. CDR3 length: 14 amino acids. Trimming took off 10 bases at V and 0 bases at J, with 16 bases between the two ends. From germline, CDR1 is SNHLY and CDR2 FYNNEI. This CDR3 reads CATYALSSSYEQYF. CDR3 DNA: TGTGCCACTTACGCTTTGTCTAGCTCCTACGAGCAGTACTTC.

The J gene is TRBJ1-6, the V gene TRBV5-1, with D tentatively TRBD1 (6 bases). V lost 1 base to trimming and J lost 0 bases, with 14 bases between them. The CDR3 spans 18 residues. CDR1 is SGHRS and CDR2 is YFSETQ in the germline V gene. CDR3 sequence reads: CASSLTGPLGSYNSPLHF. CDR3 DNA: TGCGCCAGCAGCTTGACAGGGCCTCTCGGCTCCTATAATTCACCCCTCCACTTT. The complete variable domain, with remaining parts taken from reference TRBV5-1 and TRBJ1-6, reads KAGVTQTPRYLIKTRGQQVTLSCSPISGHRSVSWYQQTPGQGLQFLFEYFSETQRNKGNFPGRFSGRQFSNSRSEMNVSTLELGDSALYLCASSLTGPLGSYNSPLHFGNGTRLTVT.

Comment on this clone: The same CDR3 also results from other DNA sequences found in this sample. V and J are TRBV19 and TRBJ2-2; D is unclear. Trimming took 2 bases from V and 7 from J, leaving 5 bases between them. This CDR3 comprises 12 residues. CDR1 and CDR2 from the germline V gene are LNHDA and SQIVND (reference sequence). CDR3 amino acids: CASSISLGELFF. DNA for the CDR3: TGTGCCAGTAGTATAAGCCTCGGGGAGCTGTTTTTT.

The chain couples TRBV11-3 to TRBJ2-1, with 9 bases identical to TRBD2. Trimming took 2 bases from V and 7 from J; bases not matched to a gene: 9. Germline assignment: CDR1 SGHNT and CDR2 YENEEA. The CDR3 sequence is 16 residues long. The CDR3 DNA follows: TGTGCCAGCAGCTTAACGGCTAGCGGGAATCTTAATGAGCAGTTCTTC. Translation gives CASSLTASGNLNEQFF.

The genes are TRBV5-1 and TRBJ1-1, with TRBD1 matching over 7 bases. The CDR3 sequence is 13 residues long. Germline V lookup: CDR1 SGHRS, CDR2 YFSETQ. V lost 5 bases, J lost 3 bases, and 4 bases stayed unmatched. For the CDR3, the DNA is TGCGCCAGCAGAGACGACAGGGACACTGAAGCTTTCTTT. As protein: CASRDDRDTEAFF.

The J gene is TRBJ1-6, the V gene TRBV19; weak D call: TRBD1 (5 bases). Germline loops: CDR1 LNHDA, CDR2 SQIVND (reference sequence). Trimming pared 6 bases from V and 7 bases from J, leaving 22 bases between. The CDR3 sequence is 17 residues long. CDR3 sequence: CASRSSGDRFWNSPLHF. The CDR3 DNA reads TGTGCCAGTAGATCCTCCGGAGACAGATTTTGGAATTCACCCCTCCACTTT. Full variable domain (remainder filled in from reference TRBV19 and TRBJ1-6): DGGITQSPKYLFRKEGQNVTLSCEQNLNHDAMYWYRQDPGQGLRLIYYSQIVNDFQKGDIAEGYSVSREKKESFPLTVTSAQKNPTAFYLCASRSSGDRFWNSPLHFGNGTRLTVT.

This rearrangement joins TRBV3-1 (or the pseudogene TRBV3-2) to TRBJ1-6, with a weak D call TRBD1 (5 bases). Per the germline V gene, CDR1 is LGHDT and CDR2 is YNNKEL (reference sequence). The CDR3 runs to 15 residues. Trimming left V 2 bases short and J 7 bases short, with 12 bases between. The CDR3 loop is CASSQPQGGNSPLHF. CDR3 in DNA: TGTGCCAGCAGCCAACCGCAGGGAGGGAATTCACCCCTCCACTTT.

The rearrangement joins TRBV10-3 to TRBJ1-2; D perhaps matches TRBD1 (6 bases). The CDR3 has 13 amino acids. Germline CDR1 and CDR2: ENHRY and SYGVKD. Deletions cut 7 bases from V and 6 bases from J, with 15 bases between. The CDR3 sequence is CAITTGQRDGYTF. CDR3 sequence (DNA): TGTGCCATCACCACAGGGCAGCGTGATGGCTACACCTTC.